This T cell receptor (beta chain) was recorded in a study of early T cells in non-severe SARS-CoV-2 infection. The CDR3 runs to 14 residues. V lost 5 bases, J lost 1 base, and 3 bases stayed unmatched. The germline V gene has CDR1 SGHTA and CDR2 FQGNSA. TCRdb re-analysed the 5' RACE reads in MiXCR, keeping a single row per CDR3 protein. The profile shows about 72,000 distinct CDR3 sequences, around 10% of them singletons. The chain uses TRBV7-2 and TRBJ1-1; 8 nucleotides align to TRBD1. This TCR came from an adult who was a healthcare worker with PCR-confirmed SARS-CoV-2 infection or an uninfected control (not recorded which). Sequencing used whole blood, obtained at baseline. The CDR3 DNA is TGTGCCAGCAGCAAAGGACAGGGGAACACTGAAGCTTTCTTT. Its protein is CASSKGQGNTEAFF.